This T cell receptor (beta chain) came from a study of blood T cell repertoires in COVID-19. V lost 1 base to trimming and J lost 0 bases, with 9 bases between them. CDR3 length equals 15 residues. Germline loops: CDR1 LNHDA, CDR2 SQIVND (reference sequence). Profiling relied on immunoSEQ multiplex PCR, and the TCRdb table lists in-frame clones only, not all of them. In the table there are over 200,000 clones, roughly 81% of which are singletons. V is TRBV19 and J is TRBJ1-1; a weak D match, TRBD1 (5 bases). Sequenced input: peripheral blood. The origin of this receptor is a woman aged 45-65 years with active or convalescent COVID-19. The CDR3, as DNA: TGTGCCAGTAGTATAGTGGCAGGGCTGAACACTGAAGCTTTCTTT. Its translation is CASSIVAGLNTEAFF.